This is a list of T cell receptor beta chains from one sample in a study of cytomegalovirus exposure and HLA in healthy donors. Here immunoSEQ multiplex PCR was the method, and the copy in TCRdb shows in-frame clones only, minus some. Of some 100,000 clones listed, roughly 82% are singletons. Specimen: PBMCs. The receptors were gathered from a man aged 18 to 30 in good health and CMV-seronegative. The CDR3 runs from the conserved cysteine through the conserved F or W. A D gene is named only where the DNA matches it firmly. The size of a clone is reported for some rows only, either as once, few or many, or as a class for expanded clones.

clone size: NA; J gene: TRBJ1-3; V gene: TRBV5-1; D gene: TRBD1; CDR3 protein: CASSLTGGTGNTIYF; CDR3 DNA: TGCGCCAGCAGCTTGACAGGGGGAACTGGAAACACCATATATTTT
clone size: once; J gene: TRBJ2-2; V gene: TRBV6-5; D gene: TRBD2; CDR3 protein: CASRAGGPTGELFF; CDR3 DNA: TGTGCCAGCAGAGCGGGAGGGCCCACCGGGGAGCTGTTTTTT
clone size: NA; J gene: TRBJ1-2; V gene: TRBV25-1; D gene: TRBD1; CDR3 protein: CASLPQGNNYGYTF; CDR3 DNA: TGTGCCAGCCTCCCACAGGGGAATAACTATGGCTACACCTTC
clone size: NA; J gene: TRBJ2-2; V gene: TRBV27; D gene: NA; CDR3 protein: CASSPLDTGELFF; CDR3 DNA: TGTGCCAGCAGTCCACTCGACACCGGGGAGCTGTTTTTT
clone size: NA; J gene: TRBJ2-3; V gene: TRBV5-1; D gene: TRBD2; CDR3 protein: CASSLEAGGIADTQYF; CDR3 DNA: TGCGCCAGCAGCCTGGAGGCGGGGGGGATAGCAGATACGCAGTATTTT
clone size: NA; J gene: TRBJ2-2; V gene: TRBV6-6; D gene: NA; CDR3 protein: CASSHRTENTGELFF; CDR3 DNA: TGTGCCAGCAGTCACCGGACTGAGAACACCGGGGAGCTGTTTTTT
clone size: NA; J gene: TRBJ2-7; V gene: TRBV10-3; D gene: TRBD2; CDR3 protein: CAIRNTSGGNEQYF; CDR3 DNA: TGTGCCATCAGGAACACTAGCGGGGGAAACGAGCAGTACTTC
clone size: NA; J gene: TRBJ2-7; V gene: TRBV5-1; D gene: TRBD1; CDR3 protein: CASSPQGGSYEQYF; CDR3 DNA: TGCGCCAGCAGCCCACAGGGGGGTTCCTACGAGCAGTACTTC
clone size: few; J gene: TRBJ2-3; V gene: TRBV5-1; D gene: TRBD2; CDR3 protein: CASSSGPGTRSLTDTQYF; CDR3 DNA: TGCGCCAGCAGCTCGGGACCGGGGACTAGGAGCCTCACAGATACGCAGTATTTT
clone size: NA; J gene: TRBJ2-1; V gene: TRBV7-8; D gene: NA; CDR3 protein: CASSLGYAGEQFF; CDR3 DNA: TGTGCCAGCAGCCTCGGGTACGCGGGTGAGCAGTTCTTC
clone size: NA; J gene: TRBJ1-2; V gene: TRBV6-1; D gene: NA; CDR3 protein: CASSEALRGGNYGYTF; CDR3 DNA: TGTGCCAGCAGTGAAGCGCTTCGGGGAGGGAACTATGGCTACACCTTC
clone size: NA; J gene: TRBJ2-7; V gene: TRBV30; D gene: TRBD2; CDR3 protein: CAWSVGWTSGNSYEQYF; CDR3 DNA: TGTGCCTGGAGTGTAGGCTGGACTAGCGGGAATAGCTACGAGCAGTACTTC
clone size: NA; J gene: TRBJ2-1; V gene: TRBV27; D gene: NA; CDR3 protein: CASSSGSSYNEQFF; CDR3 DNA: TGTGCCAGCAGCTCAGGTTCTTCCTACAATGAGCAGTTCTTC
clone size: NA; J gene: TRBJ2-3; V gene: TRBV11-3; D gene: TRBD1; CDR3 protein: CASSRRTGADTQYF; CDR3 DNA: TGTGCCAGCAGCCGTCGGACAGGGGCAGATACGCAGTATTTT
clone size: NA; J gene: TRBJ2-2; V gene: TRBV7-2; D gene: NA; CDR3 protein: CASSLGTANTGELFF; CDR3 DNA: TGTGCCAGCAGCTTAGGGACAGCTAACACCGGGGAGCTGTTTTTT
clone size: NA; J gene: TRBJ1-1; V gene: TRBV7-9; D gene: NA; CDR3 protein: CASNPTESSPNTEAFF; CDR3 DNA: TGTGCCAGCAACCCTACGGAGTCCTCCCCGAACACTGAAGCTTTCTTT
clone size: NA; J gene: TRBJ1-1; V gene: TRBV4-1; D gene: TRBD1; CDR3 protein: CASSPSMRGPGLNTEAFF; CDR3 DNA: TGCGCCAGCAGCCCTTCAATGAGGGGGCCGGGCCTGAACACTGAAGCTTTCTTT
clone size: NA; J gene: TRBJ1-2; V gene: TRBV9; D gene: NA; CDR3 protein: CASSVGVQGYTF; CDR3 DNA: TGTGCCAGCAGCGTAGGCGTACAGGGCTACACCTTC
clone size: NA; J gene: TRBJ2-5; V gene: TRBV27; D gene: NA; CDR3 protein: CASSILGTPQETQYF; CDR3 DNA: TGTGCCAGCAGTATCCTCGGTACCCCCCAAGAGACCCAGTACTTC
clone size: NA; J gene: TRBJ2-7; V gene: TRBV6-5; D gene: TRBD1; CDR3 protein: CASSRQGPSYEQYF; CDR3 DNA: TGTGCCAGCAGCCGACAGGGGCCCTCCTACGAGCAGTACTTC
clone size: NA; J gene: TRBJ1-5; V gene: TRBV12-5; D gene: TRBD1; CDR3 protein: CASGAGQGYNQPQHF; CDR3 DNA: TGTGCTAGTGGGGCGGGACAGGGGTATAATCAGCCCCAGCATTTT
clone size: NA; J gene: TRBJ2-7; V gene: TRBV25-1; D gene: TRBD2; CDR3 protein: CASSGLAGGAYEQYF; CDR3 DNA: TGTGCCAGCAGTGGACTAGCGGGAGGAGCCTACGAGCAGTACTTC
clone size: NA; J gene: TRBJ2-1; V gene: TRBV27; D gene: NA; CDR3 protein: CASSQRRGGNEQFF; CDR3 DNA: TGTGCCAGCAGTCAAAGGAGGGGGGGCAATGAGCAGTTCTTC
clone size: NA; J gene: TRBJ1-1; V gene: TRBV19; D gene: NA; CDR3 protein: CASSSWAIQNTEAFF; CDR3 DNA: TGTGCCAGTAGTTCGTGGGCCATCCAGAACACTGAAGCTTTCTTT
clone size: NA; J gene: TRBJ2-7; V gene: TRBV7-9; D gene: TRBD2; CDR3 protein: CASSLAGGSPYEQYF; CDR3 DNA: TGTGCCAGCAGCTTAGCTGGCGGGAGCCCCTACGAGCAGTACTTC
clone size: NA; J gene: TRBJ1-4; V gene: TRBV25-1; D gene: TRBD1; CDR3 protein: CASSATGATNEKLFF; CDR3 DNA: TGTGCCAGCAGTGCCACAGGGGCAACTAATGAAAAACTGTTTTTT
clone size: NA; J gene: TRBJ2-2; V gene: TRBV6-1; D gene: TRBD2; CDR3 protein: CASSVGTTNTGELFF; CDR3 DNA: TGTGCCAGCAGTGTCGGGACTACGAACACCGGGGAGCTGTTTTTT
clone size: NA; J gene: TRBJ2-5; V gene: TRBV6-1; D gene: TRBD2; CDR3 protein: CAGEGLGETQYF; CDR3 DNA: TGTGCGGGGGAGGGCCTGGGAGAGACCCAGTACTTC
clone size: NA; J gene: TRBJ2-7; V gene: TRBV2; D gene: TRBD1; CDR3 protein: CASSESRDRGHEQYF; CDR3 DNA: TGTGCCAGCAGCGAAAGTAGGGACAGGGGGCACGAGCAGTACTTC
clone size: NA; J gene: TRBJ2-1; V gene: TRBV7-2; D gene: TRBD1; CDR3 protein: CASSFGTGAYNEQFF; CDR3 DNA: TGTGCCAGCAGCTTCGGGACAGGGGCGTACAATGAGCAGTTCTTC
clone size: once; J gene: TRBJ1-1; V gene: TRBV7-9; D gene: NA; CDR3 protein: CASSLGGSSTEAFF; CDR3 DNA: TGTGCCAGCAGCTTAGGGGGCAGCTCCACTGAAGCTTTCTTT
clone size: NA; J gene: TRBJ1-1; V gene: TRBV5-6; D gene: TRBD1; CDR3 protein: CASRYRGLRGNTEAFF; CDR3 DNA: TGTGCCAGCAGATACAGGGGGCTAAGGGGGAACACTGAAGCTTTCTTT
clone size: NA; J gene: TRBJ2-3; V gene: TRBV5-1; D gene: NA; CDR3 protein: CASSYRERTDTQYF; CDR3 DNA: TGCGCCAGCAGCTACAGGGAAAGGACAGATACGCAGTATTTT
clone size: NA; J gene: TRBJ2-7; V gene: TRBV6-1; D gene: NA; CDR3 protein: CASERTGEQYF; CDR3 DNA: TGTGCCAGCGAAAGGACTGGGGAGCAGTACTTC
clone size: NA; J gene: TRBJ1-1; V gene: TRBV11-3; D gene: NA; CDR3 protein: CASSLYGEEAFF; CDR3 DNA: TGTGCCAGCAGCTTATATGGTGAGGAAGCTTTCTTT
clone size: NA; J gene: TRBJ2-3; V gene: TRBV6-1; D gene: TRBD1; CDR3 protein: CASSEGQGADTQYF; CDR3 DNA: TGTGCCAGCAGTGAAGGACAGGGGGCAGATACGCAGTATTTT
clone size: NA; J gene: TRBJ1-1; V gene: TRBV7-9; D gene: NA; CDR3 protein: CASSNAGANTEAFF; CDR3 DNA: TGTGCCAGCAGCAATGCAGGCGCGAACACTGAAGCTTTCTTT
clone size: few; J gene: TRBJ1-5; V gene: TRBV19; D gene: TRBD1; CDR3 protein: CASRKDRSNQPQHF; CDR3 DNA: TGTGCCAGTAGGAAGGACAGGAGCAATCAGCCCCAGCATTTT
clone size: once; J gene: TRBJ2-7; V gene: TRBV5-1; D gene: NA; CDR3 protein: CASSLPSSGGFGRFDEQYF; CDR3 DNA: TGCGCCAGCAGCTTGCCGTCCAGTGGGGGGTTTGGTCGGTTCGACGAGCAGTACTTC
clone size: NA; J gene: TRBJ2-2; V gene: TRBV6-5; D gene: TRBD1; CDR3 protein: CASRMGQGYTGELFF; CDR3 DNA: TGTGCCAGCAGGATGGGACAGGGATACACCGGGGAGCTGTTTTTT
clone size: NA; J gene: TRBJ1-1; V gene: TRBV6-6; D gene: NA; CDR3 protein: CASSYSGGSYYTEAFF; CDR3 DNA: TGTGCCAGCAGTTACTCGGGGGGGTCGTACTACACTGAAGCTTTCTTT